The present T cell receptor (beta chain) was sequenced within a study of blood T cell repertoires in COVID-19. Looking at the study overall: There were acute and convalescent COVID-19 samples, and they came from the United States, Italy and Spain. T cells, B-cell-depleted T cells, or PBMCs supplied cDNA or gDNA.

As processed by the authors: Using reference gene primer amplification, nucleated cell counts were estimated. Produced via immunoSEQ multiplex PCR; TCRdb's table is partial and in-frame only. The D gene and trimming were derived from the DNA, and the V and J assignments and clone size from that table. The sample shows more than 95,000 clones, more than 75% of them seen only once. The CDR3 loop spans 13 amino acids. The ends lost 8 bases at V and 4 bases at J; junction bases unmatched: 5. The specimen was peripheral blood. This TCR was recovered from a human donor in a cohort sampled during active COVID-19. The genes are TRBV12-3 or TRBV12-4 and TRBJ2-3, with TRBD1 identical over 8 bases. The CDR3 DNA follows: TGTGCCAGCGGACCACAGGGGGCAGATACGCAGTATTTT. Encoded protein: CASGPQGADTQYF.